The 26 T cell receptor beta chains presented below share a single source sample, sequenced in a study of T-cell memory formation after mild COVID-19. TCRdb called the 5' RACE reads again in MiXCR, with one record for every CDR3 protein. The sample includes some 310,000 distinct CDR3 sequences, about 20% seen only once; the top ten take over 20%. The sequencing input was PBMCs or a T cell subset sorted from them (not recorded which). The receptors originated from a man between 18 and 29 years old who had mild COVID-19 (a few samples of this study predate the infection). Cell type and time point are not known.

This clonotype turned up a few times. This chain's CDR3 is CASTNGYEQYV. The DNA of the CDR3 is TGTGCCAGCACCAATGGCTACGAGCAGTACGTC. This sequence joins TRBV6-2 or TRBV6-3 and TRBJ2-7, with D unclear. Germline loops: CDR1 MNHEY, CDR2 SVGEGT. The length of the CDR3 is 11 residues. Trimming took off 7 bases at V and 3 bases at J, with 7 bases between the two ends.

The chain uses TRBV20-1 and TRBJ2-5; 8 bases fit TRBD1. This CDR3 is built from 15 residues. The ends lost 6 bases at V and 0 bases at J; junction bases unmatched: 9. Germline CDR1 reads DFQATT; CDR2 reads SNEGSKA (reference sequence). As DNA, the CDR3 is TGCAGTGCAGGTGGACAGGGTGAGGACCAAGAGACCCAGTACTTC. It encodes CSAGGQGEDQETQYF.

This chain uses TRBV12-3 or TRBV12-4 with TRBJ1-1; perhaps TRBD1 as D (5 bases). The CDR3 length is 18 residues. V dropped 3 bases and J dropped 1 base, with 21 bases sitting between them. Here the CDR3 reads CASSFAPPSREGNTEAFF. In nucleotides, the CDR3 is TGTGCCAGCAGTTTCGCCCCTCCGTCCAGGGAGGGGAACACTGAAGCTTTCTTT.

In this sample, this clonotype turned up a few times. The CDR3 protein is CASSLGIWGNLQADTQYF. In nucleotides, the CDR3 is TGCGCCAGCAGCTTGGGTATCTGGGGCAACCTCCAGGCAGATACGCAGTATTTT. The V call is TRBV5-1, the J call TRBJ2-3, with a possible D match to TRBD1 (5 bases). The germline gives CDR1 SGHRS, CDR2 YFSETQ. V shed 0 bases and J shed 4 bases, with 21 bases lying between them. CDR3 length equals 18 residues.

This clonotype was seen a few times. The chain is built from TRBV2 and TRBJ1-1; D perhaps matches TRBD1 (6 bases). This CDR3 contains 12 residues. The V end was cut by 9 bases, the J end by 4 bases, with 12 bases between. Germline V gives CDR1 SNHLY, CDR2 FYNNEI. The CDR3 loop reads CASNRDSTEAFF. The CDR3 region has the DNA TGTGCCAGTAACAGGGACTCCACTGAAGCTTTCTTT.

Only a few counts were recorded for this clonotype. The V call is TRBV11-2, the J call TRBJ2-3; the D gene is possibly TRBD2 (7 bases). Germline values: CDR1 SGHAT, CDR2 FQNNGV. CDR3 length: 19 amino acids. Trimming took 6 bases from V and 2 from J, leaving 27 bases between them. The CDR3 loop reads CASSSVGGPGGRITDTQYF. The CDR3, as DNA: TGTGCCAGCAGTTCCGTGGGAGGCCCGGGGGGCCGTATCACAGATACGCAGTATTTT.

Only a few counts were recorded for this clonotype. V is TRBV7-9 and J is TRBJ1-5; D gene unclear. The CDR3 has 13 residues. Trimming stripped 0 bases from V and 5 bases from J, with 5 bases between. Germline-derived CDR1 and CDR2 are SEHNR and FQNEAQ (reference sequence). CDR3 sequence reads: CASSLAVDQPQHF. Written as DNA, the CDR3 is TGTGCCAGCAGCTTAGCCGTGGATCAGCCCCAGCATTTT.

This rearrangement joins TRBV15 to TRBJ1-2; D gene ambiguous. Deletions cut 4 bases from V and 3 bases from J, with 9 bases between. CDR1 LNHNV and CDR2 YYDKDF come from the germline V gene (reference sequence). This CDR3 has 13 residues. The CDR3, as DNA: TGTGCCACCAGCAACAATAGGGACTATGGCTACACCTTC. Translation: CATSNNRDYGYTF.

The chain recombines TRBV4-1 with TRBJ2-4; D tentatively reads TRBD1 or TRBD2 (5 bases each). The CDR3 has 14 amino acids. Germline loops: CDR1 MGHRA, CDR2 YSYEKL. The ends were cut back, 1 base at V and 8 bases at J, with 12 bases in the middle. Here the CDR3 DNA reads TGCGCCAGCAGCCAAGGAGGGGCGCAAGACATTCAGTACTTC. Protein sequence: CASSQGGAQDIQYF.

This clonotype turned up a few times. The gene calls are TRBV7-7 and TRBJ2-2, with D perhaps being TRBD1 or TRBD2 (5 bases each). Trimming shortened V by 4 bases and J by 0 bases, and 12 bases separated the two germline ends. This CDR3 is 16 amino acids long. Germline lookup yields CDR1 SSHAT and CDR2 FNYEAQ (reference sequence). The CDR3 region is CASSSTPGPNTGELFF. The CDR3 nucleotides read TGTGCCAGCAGCTCCACACCGGGACCGAACACCGGGGAGCTGTTTTTT.

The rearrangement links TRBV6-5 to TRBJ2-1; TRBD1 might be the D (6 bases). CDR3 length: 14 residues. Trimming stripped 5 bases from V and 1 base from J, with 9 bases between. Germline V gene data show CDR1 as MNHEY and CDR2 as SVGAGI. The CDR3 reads CASSADRSYNEQFF. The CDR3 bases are TGTGCCAGCAGTGCTGACAGGTCCTACAATGAGCAGTTCTTC.

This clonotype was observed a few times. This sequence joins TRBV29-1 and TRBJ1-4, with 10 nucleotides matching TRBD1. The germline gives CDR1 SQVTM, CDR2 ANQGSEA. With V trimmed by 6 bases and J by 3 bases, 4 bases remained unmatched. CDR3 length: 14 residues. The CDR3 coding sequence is TGCAGCGTCACCGGGACAGGGGCTAATGAAAAACTGTTTTTT. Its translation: CSVTGTGANEKLFF.

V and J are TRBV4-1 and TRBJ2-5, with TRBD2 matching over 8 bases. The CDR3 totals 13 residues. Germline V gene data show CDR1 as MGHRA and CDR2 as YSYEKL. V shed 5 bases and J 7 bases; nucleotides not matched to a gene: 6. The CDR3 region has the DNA TGCGCCAGCAGCTTGACTAGCGTAGGGACCCAGTACTTC. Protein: CASSLTSVGTQYF.

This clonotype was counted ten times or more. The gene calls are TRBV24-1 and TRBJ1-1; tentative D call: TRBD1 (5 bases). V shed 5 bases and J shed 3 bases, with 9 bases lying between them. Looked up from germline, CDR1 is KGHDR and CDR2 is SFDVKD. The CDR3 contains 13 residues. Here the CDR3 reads CATSGGRDTEAFF. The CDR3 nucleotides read TGTGCCACCAGTGGTGGCAGGGACACTGAAGCTTTCTTT.

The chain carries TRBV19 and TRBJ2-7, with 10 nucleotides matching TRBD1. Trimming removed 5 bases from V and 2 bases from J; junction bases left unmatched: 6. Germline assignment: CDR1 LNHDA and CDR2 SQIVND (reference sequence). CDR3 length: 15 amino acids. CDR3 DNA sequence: TGTGCCAGTAGTTCCTCGACAGGGGGCCCCTACGAGCAGTACTTC. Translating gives CASSSSTGGPYEQYF.

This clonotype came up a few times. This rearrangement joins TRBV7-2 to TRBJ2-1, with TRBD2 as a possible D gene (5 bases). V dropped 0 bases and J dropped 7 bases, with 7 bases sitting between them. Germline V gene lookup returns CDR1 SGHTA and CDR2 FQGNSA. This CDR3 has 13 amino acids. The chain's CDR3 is CASSLAWENEQFF. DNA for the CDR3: TGTGCCAGCAGCTTAGCCTGGGAGAATGAGCAGTTCTTC.

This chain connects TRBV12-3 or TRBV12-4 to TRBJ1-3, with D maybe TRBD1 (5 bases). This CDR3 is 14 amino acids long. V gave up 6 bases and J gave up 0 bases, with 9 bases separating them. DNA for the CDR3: TGTGCCAGCAGCCAACAGGTCTCTGGAAACACCATATATTTT. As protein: CASSQQVSGNTIYF.

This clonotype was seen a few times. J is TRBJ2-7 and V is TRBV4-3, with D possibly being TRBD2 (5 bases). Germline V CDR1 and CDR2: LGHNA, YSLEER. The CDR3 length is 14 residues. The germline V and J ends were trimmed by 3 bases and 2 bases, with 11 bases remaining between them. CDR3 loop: CASSHSAVTYEQYV. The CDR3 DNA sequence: TGCGCCAGCAGCCATTCAGCGGTTACCTACGAGCAGTACGTC.

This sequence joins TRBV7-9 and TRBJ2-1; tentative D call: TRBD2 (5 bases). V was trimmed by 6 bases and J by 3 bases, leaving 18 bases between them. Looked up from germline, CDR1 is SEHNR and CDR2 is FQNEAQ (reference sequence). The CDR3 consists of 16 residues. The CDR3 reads CASSPPRTRFYNEQFF. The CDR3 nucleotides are TGTGCCAGCAGTCCGCCACGAACTAGGTTCTACAATGAGCAGTTCTTC.

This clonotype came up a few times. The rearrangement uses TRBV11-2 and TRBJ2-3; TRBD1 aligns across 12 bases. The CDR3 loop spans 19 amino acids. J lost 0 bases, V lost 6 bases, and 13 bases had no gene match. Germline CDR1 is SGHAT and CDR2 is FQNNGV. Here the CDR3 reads CASRPTGTGGFSSTDTQYF. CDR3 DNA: TGTGCCAGCAGACCAACCGGGACAGGGGGCTTTTCTAGCACAGATACGCAGTATTTT.

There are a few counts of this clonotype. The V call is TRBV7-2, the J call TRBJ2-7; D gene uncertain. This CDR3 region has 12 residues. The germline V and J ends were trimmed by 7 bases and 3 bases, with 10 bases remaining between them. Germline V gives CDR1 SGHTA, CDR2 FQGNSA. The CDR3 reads CASTDRRYEQYF. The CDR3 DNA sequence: TGTGCCAGCACCGACCGGCGCTACGAGCAGTACTTC.

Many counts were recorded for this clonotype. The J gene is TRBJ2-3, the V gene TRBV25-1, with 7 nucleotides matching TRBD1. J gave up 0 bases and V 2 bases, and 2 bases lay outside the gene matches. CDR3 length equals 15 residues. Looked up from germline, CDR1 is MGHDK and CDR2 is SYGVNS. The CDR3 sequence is CASSEKDRSTDTQYF. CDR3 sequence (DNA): TGTGCCAGCAGTGAAAAGGACAGGAGCACAGATACGCAGTATTTT. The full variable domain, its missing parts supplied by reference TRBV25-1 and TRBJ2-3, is EADIYQTPRYLVIGTGKKITLECSQTMGHDKMYWYQQDPGMELHLIHYSYGVNSTEKGDLSSESTVSRIRTEHFPLTLESARPSHTSQYLCASSEKDRSTDTQYFGPGTRLTVL.

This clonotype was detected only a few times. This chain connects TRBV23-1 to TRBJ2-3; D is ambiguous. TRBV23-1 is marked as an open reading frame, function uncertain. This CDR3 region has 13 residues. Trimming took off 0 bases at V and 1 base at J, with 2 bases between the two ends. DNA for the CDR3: TGCGCCAGCAGTCAATCCCGCACAGATACGCAGTATTTT. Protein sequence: CASSQSRTDTQYF.

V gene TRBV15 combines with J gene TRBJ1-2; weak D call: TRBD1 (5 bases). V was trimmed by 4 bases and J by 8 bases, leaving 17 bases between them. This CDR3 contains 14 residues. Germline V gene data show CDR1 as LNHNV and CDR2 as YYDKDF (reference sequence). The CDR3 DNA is TGTGCCACCAGCAAAGGGGCCCTGGGTGACGGCTACACCTTC. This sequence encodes CATSKGALGDGYTF.

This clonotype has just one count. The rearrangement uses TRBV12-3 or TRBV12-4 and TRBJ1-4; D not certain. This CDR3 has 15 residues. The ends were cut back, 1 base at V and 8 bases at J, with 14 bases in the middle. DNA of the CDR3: TGTGCCAGCAGTTTAGAGCTAACCCCTTACGAAAAACTGTTTTTT. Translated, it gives CASSLELTPYEKLFF.

The chain's CDR3 is CASSQGIGQETQYF. The CDR3 bases are TGTGCCAGCAGCCAGGGAATAGGCCAAGAGACCCAGTACTTC. This sequence joins TRBV6-2 or TRBV6-3 and TRBJ2-5; a weak D match, TRBD1 (5 bases). In germline, CDR1 is MNHEY, CDR2 SVGEGT. The CDR3 totals 14 residues. With 6 bases removed from V and 1 base from J, the gap between germline ends came to 12 bases.